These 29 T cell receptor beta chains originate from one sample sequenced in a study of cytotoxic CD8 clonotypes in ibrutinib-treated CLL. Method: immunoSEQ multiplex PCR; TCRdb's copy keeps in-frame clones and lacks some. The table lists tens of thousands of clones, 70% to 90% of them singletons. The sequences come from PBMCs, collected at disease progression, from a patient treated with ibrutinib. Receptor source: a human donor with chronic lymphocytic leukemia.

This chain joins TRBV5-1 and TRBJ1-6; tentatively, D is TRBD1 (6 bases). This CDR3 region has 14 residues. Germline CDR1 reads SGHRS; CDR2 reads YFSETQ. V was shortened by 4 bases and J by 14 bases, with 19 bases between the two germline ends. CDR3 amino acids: CASSTTGGSWSLHF. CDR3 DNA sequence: TGCGCCAGCAGCACGACAGGCGGCAGTTGGTCCCTCCACTTT.

The CDR3 region has the DNA TGTGCCAGCAGCTTGGGGGGCGGAGACAATCAGCCCCAGCATTTT. It is translated as CASSLGGGDNQPQHF. This chain uses TRBV5-4 with TRBJ1-5; TRBD1 might be the D (5 bases). Trimming pared 0 bases from V and 3 bases from J, leaving 10 bases between. CDR1 is SGHNT and CDR2 is YYREEE in the germline V gene (reference sequence). The CDR3 spans 15 residues. Combining the CDR3 with reference TRBV5-4 and TRBJ1-5 gives the whole variable domain ETGVTQSPTHLIKTRGQQVTLRCSSQSGHNTVSWYQQALGQGPQFIFQYYREEENGRGNFPPRFSGLQFPNYSSELNVNALELDDSALYLCASSLGGGDNQPQHFGDGTRLSIL.

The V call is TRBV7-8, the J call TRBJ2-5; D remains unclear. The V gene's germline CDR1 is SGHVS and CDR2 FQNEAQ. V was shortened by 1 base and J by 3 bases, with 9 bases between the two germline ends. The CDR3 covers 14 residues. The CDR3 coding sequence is TGTGCCAGCAGCTTAGTGGCCCGAGAAGAGACCCAGTACTTC. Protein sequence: CASSLVAREETQYF.

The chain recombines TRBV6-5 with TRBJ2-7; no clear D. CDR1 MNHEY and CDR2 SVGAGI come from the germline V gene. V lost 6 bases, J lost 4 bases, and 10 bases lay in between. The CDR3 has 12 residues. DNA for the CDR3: TGTGCCAGCAGACTGGGCCCATACGAGCAGTACTTC. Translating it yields CASRLGPYEQYF.

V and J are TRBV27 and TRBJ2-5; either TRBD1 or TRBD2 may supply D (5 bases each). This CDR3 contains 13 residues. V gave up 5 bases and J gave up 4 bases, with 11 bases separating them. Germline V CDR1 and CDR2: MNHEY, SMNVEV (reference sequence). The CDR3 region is CASSPRGGETQYF. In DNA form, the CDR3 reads TGTGCCAGCAGTCCCCGTGGGGGAGAGACCCAGTACTTC.

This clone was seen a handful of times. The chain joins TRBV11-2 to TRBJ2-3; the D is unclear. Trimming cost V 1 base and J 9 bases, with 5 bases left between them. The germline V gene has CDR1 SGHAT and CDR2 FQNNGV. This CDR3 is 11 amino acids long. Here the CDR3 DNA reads TGTGCCAGCAGCTTAGGTGGGACGCAGTATTTT. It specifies CASSLGGTQYF. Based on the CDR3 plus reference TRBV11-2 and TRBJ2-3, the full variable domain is EAGVAQSPRYKIIEKRQSVAFWCNPISGHATLYWYQQILGQGPKLLIQFQNNGVVDDSQLPKDRFSAERLKGVDSTLKIQPAKLEDSAVYLCASSLGGTQYFGPGTRLTVL.

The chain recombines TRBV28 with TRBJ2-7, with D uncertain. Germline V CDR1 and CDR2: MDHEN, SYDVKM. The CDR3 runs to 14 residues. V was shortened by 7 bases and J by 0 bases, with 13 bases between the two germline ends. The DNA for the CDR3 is TGTGCCAGCACGCTCCTACGTGGCTCCTACGAGCAGTACTTC. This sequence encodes CASTLLRGSYEQYF.

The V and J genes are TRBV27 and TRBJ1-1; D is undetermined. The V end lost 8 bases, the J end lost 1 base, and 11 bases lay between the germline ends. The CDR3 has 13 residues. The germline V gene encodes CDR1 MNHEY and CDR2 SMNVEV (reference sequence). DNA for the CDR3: TGTGCCAGCCGGAAGGGTGAGAACACTGAAGCTTTCTTT. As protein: CASRKGENTEAFF.

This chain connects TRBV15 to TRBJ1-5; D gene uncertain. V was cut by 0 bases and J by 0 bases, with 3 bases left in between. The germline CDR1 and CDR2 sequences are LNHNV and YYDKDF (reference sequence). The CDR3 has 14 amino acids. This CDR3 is CATSREGSNQPQHF. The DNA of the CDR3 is TGTGCCACCAGCAGAGAAGGTAGCAATCAGCCCCAGCATTTT.

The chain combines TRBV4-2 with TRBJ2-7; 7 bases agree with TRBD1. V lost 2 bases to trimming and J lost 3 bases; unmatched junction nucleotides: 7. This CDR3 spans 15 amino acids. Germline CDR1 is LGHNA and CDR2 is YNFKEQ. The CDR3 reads CASSQPAGGGYEQYF. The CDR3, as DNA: TGTGCCAGCAGCCAACCCGCAGGGGGTGGCTACGAGCAGTACTTC.

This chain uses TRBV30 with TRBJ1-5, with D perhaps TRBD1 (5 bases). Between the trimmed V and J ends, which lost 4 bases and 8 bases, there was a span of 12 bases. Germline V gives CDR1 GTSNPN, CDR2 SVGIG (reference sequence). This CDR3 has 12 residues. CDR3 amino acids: CAWNMRGEPQHF. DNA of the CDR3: TGTGCCTGGAACATGAGGGGAGAGCCCCAGCATTTT.

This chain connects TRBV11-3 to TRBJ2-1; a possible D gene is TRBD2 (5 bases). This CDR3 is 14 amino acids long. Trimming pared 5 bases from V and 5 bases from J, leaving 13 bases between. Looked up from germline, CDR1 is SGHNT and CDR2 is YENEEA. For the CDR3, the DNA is TGTGCCAGCAGCGTAGCCGGGAACCACAATGAGCAGTTCTTC. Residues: CASSVAGNHNEQFF. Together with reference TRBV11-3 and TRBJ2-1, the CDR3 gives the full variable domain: EAGVVQSPRYKIIEKKQPVAFWCNPISGHNTLYWYLQNLGQGPELLIRYENEEAVDDSQLPKDRFSAERLKGVDSTLKIQPAELGDSAVYLCASSVAGNHNEQFFGPGTRLTVL.

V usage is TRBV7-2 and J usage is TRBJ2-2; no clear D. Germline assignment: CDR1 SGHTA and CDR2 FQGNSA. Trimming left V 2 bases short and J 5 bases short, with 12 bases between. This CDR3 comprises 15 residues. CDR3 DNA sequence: TGTGCCAGCAGCTTATTTATACGGGTAACCGGGGAGCTGTTTTTT. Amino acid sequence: CASSLFIRVTGELFF.

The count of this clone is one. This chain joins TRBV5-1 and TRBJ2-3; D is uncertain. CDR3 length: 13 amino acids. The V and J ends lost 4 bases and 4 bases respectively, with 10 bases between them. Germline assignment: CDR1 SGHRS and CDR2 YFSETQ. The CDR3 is CASSLLVADTQYF. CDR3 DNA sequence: TGCGCCAGCAGCCTGCTCGTGGCAGATACGCAGTATTTT.

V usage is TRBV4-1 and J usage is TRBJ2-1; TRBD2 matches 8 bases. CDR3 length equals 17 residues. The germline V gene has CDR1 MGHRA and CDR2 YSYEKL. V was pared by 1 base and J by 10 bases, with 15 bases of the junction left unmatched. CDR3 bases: TGCGCCAGCAGCCAAGTGTTGGGCGGGGGGCCTCGCCCCGAGCAGTTCTTC. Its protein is CASSQVLGGGPRPEQFF.

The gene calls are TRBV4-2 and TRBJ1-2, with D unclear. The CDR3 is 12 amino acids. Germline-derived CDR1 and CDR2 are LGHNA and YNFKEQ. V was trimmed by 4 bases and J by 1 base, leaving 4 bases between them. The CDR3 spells CASSPGNYGYTF. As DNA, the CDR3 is TGTGCCAGCAGCCCGGGTAACTATGGCTACACCTTC.

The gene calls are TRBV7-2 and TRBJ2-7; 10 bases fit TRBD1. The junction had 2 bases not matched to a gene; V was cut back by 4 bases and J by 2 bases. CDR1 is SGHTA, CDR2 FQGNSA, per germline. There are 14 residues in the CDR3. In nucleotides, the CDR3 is TGTGCCAGCAGCTCCGGGACAGGGGCCTACGAGCAGTACTTC. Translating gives CASSSGTGAYEQYF. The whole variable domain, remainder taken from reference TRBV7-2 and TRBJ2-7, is GAGVSQSPSNKVTEKGKDVELRCDPISGHTALYWYRQSLGQGLEFLIYFQGNSAPDKSGLPSDRFSAERTGGSVSTLTIQRTQQEDSAVYLCASSSGTGAYEQYFGPGTRLTVT.

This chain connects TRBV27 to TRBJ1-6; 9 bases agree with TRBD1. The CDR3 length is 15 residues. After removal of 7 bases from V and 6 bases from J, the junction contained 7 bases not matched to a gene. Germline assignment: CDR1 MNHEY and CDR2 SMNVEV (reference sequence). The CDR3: CASTWTGVTNSPLHF. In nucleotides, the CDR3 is TGTGCCAGCACTTGGACAGGGGTCACTAATTCACCCCTCCACTTT.

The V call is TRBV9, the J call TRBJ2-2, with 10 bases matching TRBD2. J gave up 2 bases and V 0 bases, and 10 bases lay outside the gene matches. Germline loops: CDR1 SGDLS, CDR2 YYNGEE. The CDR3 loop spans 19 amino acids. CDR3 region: CASSVGLAGAITNTGELFF. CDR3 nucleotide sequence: TGTGCCAGCAGCGTAGGTCTAGCGGGGGCCATTACAAACACCGGGGAGCTGTTTTTT.

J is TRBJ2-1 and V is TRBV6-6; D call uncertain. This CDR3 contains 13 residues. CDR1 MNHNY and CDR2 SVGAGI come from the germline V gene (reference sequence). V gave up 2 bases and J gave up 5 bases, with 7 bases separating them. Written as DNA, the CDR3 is TGTGCCAGCAGTTACGCGGACGACAATGAGCAGTTCTTC. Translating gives CASSYADDNEQFF.

The CDR3 DNA sequence: TGCGCCAGCAGCTTTTTTTGGGACAGGGTTTCCGGGGAGCTGTTTTTT. Amino acids: CASSFFWDRVSGELFF. The gene calls are TRBV5-1 and TRBJ2-2, with 9 bases matching TRBD1. The J segment lost 6 bases and the V segment lost 2 bases, leaving 8 bases of the junction unmatched. CDR1 and CDR2 from the germline V gene are SGHRS and YFSETQ. The CDR3 consists of 16 residues. Full variable domain (remainder filled in from reference TRBV5-1 and TRBJ2-2): KAGVTQTPRYLIKTRGQQVTLSCSPISGHRSVSWYQQTPGQGLQFLFEYFSETQRNKGNFPGRFSGRQFSNSRSEMNVSTLELGDSALYLCASSFFWDRVSGELFFGEGSRLTVL.

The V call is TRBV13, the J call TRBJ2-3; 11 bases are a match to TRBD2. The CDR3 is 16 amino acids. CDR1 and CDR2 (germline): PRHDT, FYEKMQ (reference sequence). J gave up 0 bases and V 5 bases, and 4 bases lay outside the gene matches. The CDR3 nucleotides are TGTGCCAGCAGCCTAAGGACTAGCGGGAGCACAGATACGCAGTATTTT. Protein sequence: CASSLRTSGSTDTQYF.

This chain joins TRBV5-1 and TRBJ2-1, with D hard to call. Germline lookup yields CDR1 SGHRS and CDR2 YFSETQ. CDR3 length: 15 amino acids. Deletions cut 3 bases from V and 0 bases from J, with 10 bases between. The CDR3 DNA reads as TGCGCCAGCAGCTCCTCGTATCTCTCCTACAATGAGCAGTTCTTC. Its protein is CASSSSYLSYNEQFF.

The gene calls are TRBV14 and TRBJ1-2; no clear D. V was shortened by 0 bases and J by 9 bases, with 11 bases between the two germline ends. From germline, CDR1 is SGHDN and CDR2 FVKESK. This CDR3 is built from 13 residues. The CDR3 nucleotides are TGTGCCAGCAGCCAAGATGGAGAGGGAAGCTACACCTTC. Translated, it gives CASSQDGEGSYTF. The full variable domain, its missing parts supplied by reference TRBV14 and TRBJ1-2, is EAGVTQFPSHSVIEKGQTVTLRCDPISGHDNLYWYRRVMGKEIKFLLHFVKESKQDESGMPNNRFLAERTGGTYSTLKVQPAELEDSGVYFCASSQDGEGSYTFGSGTRLTVV.

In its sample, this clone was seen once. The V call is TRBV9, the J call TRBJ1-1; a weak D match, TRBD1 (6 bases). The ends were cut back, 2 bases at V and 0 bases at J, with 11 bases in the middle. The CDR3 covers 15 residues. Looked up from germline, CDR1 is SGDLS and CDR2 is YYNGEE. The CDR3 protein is CASSVETGMNTEAFF. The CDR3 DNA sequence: TGTGCCAGCAGCGTGGAAACAGGGATGAACACTGAAGCTTTCTTT.

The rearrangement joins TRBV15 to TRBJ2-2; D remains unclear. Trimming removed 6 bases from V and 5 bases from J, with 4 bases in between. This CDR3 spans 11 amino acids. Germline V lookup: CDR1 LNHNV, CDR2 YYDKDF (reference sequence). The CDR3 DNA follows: TGTGCCACCAGAGATACCGGGGAGCTGTTTTTT. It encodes CATRDTGELFF.

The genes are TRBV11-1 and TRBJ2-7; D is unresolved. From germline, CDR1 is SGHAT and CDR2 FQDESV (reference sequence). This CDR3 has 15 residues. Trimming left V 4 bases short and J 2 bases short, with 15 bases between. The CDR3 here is CASSSTSRSPYEQYF. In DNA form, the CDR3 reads TGTGCCAGCAGCTCCACTTCGCGGAGTCCCTACGAGCAGTACTTC.

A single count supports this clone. CDR3 region: CASSERNNEQFF. The CDR3 region has the DNA TGTGCCAGCAGCGAACGGAACAATGAGCAGTTCTTC. This chain uses TRBV9 with TRBJ2-1, with D unclear. V lost 3 bases, J lost 5 bases, and 6 bases lay in between. This CDR3 comprises 12 residues. In germline, CDR1 is SGDLS, CDR2 YYNGEE.

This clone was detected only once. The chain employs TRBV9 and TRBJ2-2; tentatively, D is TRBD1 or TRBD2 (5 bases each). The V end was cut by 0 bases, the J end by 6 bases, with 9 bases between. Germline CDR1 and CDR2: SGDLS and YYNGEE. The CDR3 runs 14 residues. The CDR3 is CASSVGRGAGELFF. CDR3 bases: TGTGCCAGCAGCGTAGGGAGAGGGGCCGGGGAGCTGTTTTTT. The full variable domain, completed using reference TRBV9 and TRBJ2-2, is DSGVTQTPKHLITATGQRVTLRCSPRSGDLSVYWYQQSLDQGLQFLIQYYNGEERAKGNILERFSAQQFPDLHSELNLSSLELGDSALYFCASSVGRGAGELFFGEGSRLTVL.